One and the same sample provided the 30 T cell receptor beta chains below, sequenced in a study of T cell repertoires in cytomegalovirus infection. These receptors have no identified antigens. TCRdb fed the reads into MiXCR, producing one record per CDR3 protein. This table has 800,000 to 950,000 distinct CDR3 sequences, 32% appearing once. This sample comprised cultured CD8+ T cells from PBMCs, obtained from culture after CMV antigen stimulation. The receptor source for this set is a human donor in good health (CMV status not recorded). Some clones in this sample may be carry-over from other donors' samples.

The CDR3 DNA reads TGCGCCAGCAGCCAAGTGTCAGGGGATTTTGACAAAACTGAAGCTTTCTTT. It translates to CASSQVSGDFDKTEAFF. The gene calls are TRBV4-1 and TRBJ1-1, with D tentatively TRBD1 (6 bases). Per germline, CDR1 MGHRA and CDR2 YSYEKL. V lost 1 base and J lost 5, with 20 bases in between. This CDR3 region has 17 residues.

This clonotype was detected many times. At one end, the junction sequence differs from germline, possibly due to a read error. The rearrangement joins TRBV4-1 to TRBJ2-2; no definite D call. This CDR3 has 12 residues. From germline, CDR1 is MGHRA and CDR2 YSYEKL. CDR3 sequence reads: CASSPYTGELFF. The CDR3 coding sequence is TGTGCCAGCAGTCCCTACACCGGGGAGCTGTTTTTT.

The chain combines TRBV19 with TRBJ2-3, with D possibly being TRBD2 (7 bases). The V and J ends lost 3 bases and 2 bases respectively, with 12 bases between them. CDR3 length: 15 amino acids. Germline CDR1 reads LNHDA; CDR2 reads SQIVND (reference sequence). The CDR3 protein is CASSMEGGVTDTQYF. DNA for the CDR3: TGTGCCAGTAGTATGGAGGGGGGGGTCACAGATACGCAGTATTTT.

The genes are TRBV5-3 and TRBJ2-3; the D gene is possibly TRBD1 (7 bases). TRBV5-3 carries the ORF label, with uncertain function. V was trimmed by 8 bases and J by 2 bases, leaving 21 bases between them. The CDR3 runs 16 residues. In DNA form, the CDR3 reads TGTGCCAGCAGCCGGAGGGACAGCGTTCTCACAGATACGCAGTATTTT. This codes for CASSRRDSVLTDTQYF.

This clonotype was counted a few times. V gene TRBV12-3 or TRBV12-4 combines with J gene TRBJ2-3; weak D call: TRBD2 (5 bases). The V and J ends lost 3 bases and 4 bases respectively, with 11 bases between them. The CDR3 has 14 amino acids. In DNA form, the CDR3 reads TGTGCCAGCAGTTTCGATTGGGGAGCAGATACGCAGTATTTT. This gives the protein CASSFDWGADTQYF.

The chain joins TRBV2 to TRBJ1-2; D gene uncertain. The CDR3 loop spans 15 amino acids. Germline V gene sequence: CDR1 SNHLY, CDR2 FYNNEI. The V end lost 3 bases, the J end lost 6 bases, and 17 bases lay between the germline ends. The DNA of the CDR3 is TGTGCCAGCAGTGACACAAGTTCCACCCACGATGGCTACACCTTC. Translated: CASSDTSSTHDGYTF.

The sample holds a few counts of this clonotype. Here the CDR3 DNA reads TGTGCTAGTGGTTTGAGGGAGAGTGAGCAGTTCTTC. Its translation is CASGLRESEQFF. This chain links TRBV12-5 with TRBJ2-1; possibly TRBD2 for D (5 bases). CDR3 size: 12 residues. The germline gives CDR1 LGHNT, CDR2 FRNRAP. The ends were cut back, 2 bases at V and 9 bases at J, with 8 bases in the middle. Complete variable domain (other parts from reference TRBV12-5 and TRBJ2-1): DARVTQTPRHKVTEMGQEVTMRCQPILGHNTVFWYRQTMMQGLELLAYFRNRAPLDDSGMPKDRFSAEMPDATLATLKIQPSEPRDSAVYFCASGLRESEQFFGPGTRLTVL.

The chain carries TRBV19 and TRBJ2-1; 7 nucleotides align to TRBD2. CDR1 and CDR2 (germline): LNHDA, SQIVND (reference sequence). CDR3 size: 13 residues. The V and J ends lost 2 bases and 10 bases, in that order; junction bases with no gene match: 5. The CDR3 DNA follows: TGTGCCAGTAGTATATACCCCGGGGGGGAGCAGTTCTTC. It encodes CASSIYPGGEQFF.

This clonotype has more than one count but fewer than ten. The chain links TRBV7-9 to TRBJ2-1; 7 bases fit TRBD2. The CDR3 is 14 residues long. The junction had 7 bases not matched to a gene; V was cut back by 7 bases and J by 4 bases. Looked up from germline, CDR1 is SEHNR and CDR2 is FQNEAQ (reference sequence). CDR3 protein: CASTVGGRYNEQFF. Here the CDR3 DNA reads TGTGCCAGCACCGTCGGGGGGAGGTACAATGAGCAGTTCTTC.

This clonotype was observed at least ten times. The chain links TRBV7-3 to TRBJ2-1; no definite D call. This CDR3 region has 16 residues. V lost 0 bases and J lost 0, with 9 bases in between. Germline-derived CDR1 and CDR2 are SGHTA and FQGTGA. CDR3 DNA sequence: TGTGCCAGCAGCTTAACGGGGATGAGCTCCTACAATGAGCAGTTCTTC. Its translation is CASSLTGMSSYNEQFF.

As concerns this clonotype: This may come from a read error, since a much larger clone is one base off. The chain carries TRBV7-2 and TRBJ2-1, with D unresolved. The J call may be incorrect, as the DNA end agrees better with TRBJ2-7. Per germline, CDR1 SGHTA and CDR2 FQGNSA. This CDR3 has 15 residues. Written as DNA, the CDR3 is TGTGCCAGCAGCTTCGGACGTCTACCCTACAATGAGCAGTACTTC. Its translation: CASSFGRLPYNEQYF.

In its sample, this clonotype was seen many times. The gene calls are TRBV7-9 and TRBJ2-7; 9 bases are a match to TRBD1. V shed 5 bases, J shed 0 bases, and the junction held 11 bases outside the gene matches. Looked up from germline, CDR1 is SEHNR and CDR2 is FQNEAQ (reference sequence). The CDR3 has 17 amino acids. The CDR3 loop is CASSQMDRGQSSYEQYF. In DNA form, the CDR3 reads TGTGCCAGCAGCCAAATGGACAGGGGACAAAGCTCCTACGAGCAGTACTTC.

The chain employs TRBV24-1 and TRBJ2-7; 8 nucleotides line up with TRBD1. CDR1 and CDR2 (germline): KGHDR, SFDVKD. This CDR3 region has 16 residues. J was trimmed by 0 bases and V by 6 bases; bases with no gene match: 9. The CDR3: CATSPHLTGDSYEQYF. The CDR3 coding sequence is TGTGCCACCAGTCCCCACTTGACAGGGGACTCCTACGAGCAGTACTTC.

This clonotype was seen just once. This chain uses TRBV2 with TRBJ1-5; TRBD1 agrees at 8 bases. Germline V gene sequence: CDR1 SNHLY, CDR2 FYNNEI. The CDR3 loop spans 13 amino acids. Germline trimming cut 3 bases from V and 7 bases from J; bases unmatched to any gene: 2. CDR3 bases: TGTGCCAGCAGTGACAGGGGGCGGCAGCCCCAGCATTTT. It is translated as CASSDRGRQPQHF.

CDR3 coding DNA: TGTGCCAACAGTTTGGGACAGGCCCACTACGAGCAGTACGTC. The encoded protein is CANSLGQAHYEQYV. V and J are TRBV6-1 and TRBJ2-7, with 8 nucleotides matching TRBD1. Germline V lookup: CDR1 MNHNS, CDR2 SASEGT. The CDR3 covers 14 residues.

This sequence joins TRBV9 and TRBJ2-2; no clear D gene. V lost 0 bases, J lost 4 bases, and 7 bases lay in between. This CDR3 region has 14 residues. The germline V gene encodes CDR1 SGDLS and CDR2 YYNGEE. This CDR3 reads CASSVGKATGELFF. Here the CDR3 DNA reads TGTGCCAGCAGCGTAGGAAAGGCCACCGGGGAGCTGTTTTTT.

This clonotype was observed a few times. This chain uses TRBV28 with TRBJ2-3; 8 bases are a match to TRBD2. Germline-derived CDR1 and CDR2 are MDHEN and SYDVKM. With 3 bases clipped from V and 9 bases from J, the junction kept 8 bases outside the gene matches. There are 14 residues in the CDR3. The CDR3 sequence: CASSFFGGAPTQYF. In DNA form, the CDR3 reads TGTGCCAGCAGTTTCTTCGGGGGGGCCCCCACGCAGTATTTT.

This clonotype has just a few counts. This chain's CDR3 is CASMPGSSYEQYF. The CDR3 DNA reads as TGTGCCAGTATGCCAGGGAGCTCCTACGAGCAGTACTTC. The chain joins TRBV19 to TRBJ2-7; D is possibly TRBD1 or TRBD2 (5 bases each). Germline V gives CDR1 LNHDA, CDR2 SQIVND (reference sequence). CDR3 size: 13 residues. Trimming took 7 bases from V and 0 from J, leaving 10 bases between them.

The chain links TRBV13 to TRBJ2-1, with D uncertain. The CDR3 spans 13 residues. Deletions cut 1 base from V and 6 bases from J, with 7 bases between. Germline CDR1 is PRHDT and CDR2 is FYEKMQ (reference sequence). The CDR3: CASSLVLGNEQFF. Here the CDR3 DNA reads TGTGCCAGCAGCTTAGTTTTAGGCAATGAGCAGTTCTTC.

This clonotype was recorded a few times. This chain connects TRBV6-2 or TRBV6-3 to TRBJ2-7; D is perhaps TRBD1 (5 bases). CDR1 and CDR2 (germline): MNHEY, SVGEGT. V was pared by 2 bases and J by 7 bases, with 9 bases between. This CDR3 comprises 12 residues. In DNA, the CDR3 is TGTGCCAGCAGTTACCAGGGAAGGGAGCAGTACGTC. Translated, it gives CASSYQGREQYV.

This clonotype came up a few times. V usage is TRBV7-8 and J usage is TRBJ2-7; unclear D gene. CDR1 and CDR2 (germline): SGHVS, FQNEAQ. The CDR3 totals 15 residues. The germline V and J ends were trimmed by 1 base and 3 bases, with 13 bases remaining between them. CDR3 sequence: CASSLVGQAFYEQYV. The CDR3 DNA reads TGTGCCAGCAGCTTAGTCGGGCAGGCCTTCTACGAGCAGTACGTC.

The chain employs TRBV6-6 and TRBJ2-1; D is unclear. CDR1 is MNHNY, CDR2 SVGAGI, per germline (reference sequence). The CDR3 is made up of 12 amino acids. V lost 7 bases to trimming and J lost 6 bases, with 10 bases between them. CDR3 nucleotides: TGTGCCAGCACTGCCCGGAGCAATGAGCAGTTCTTC. This sequence encodes CASTARSNEQFF.

The chain has TRBV6-5 and TRBJ2-1; weak D call: TRBD2 (7 bases). V was pared by 6 bases and J by 7 bases, with 16 bases between. Per the germline V gene, CDR1 is MNHEY and CDR2 is SVGAGI. The CDR3 loop spans 14 amino acids. CDR3 loop: CASSLLGGPNEQFF. DNA of the CDR3: TGTGCCAGCAGCTTACTGGGGGGGCCTAATGAGCAGTTCTTC.

This rearrangement joins TRBV20-1 to TRBJ2-7, with a tentative D call TRBD2 (7 bases). The germline V gene encodes CDR1 DFQATT and CDR2 SNEGSKA (reference sequence). This CDR3 is built from 15 residues. V was shortened by 1 base and J by 0 bases, with 13 bases between the two germline ends. CDR3 bases: TGCAGTGCTAGAGGGTGGCGGGGGCCCTCCTACGAGCAGTACTTC. It specifies CSARGWRGPSYEQYF.

The chain couples TRBV7-9 to TRBJ2-7; TRBD2 matches at 11 bases. The length of the CDR3 is 15 residues. From germline, CDR1 is SEHNR and CDR2 FQNEAQ (reference sequence). Trimming took 6 bases from V and 0 from J; bases not matched to a gene: 4. The CDR3 sequence: CASRSSGGSSYEQYF. The CDR3 DNA sequence: TGTGCCAGCAGATCTAGCGGGGGGAGCTCCTACGAGCAGTACTTC.

The sample holds many counts of this clonotype. The junction shows a germline mismatch at one end, possibly a read error. This CDR3 is CASSPRLGF. In DNA form, the CDR3 reads TGTGCCAGCAGCCCCCGACTAGGCTTT. This rearrangement joins TRBV7-3 to TRBJ1-1, with D unresolved. This CDR3 contains 9 residues. The germline V gene has CDR1 SGHTA and CDR2 FQGTGA.

Comment on this clonotype: One base away lies a much larger clone, so this may be a sequencing read error. This chain joins TRBV24-1 and TRBJ2-1; TRBD2 agrees at 9 bases. The CDR3 sequence is 16 residues long. V lost 5 bases to trimming and J lost 2 bases; unmatched junction nucleotides: 6. The germline gives CDR1 KGHDR, CDR2 SFDVKD. The chain's CDR3 is CATSVAGERTYNEQFF. The CDR3, as DNA: TGTGCCACCAGTGTAGCGGGGGAGCGAACCTACAATGAGCAGTTCTTC.

Only a few counts were recorded for this clonotype. Germline is not matched at one junction end, which may reflect a read error. J is TRBJ1-1 and V is TRBV5-3, with 7 bases lining up with TRBD1. TRBV5-3 is an ORF for which the function is uncertain. The CDR3 runs to 15 residues. CDR3 DNA sequence: TGTGCCAGCAGCTTGGCCGACAGGGCGAACACTGAAGCTTTCTTT. Amino acid sequence: CASSLADRANTEAFF.

In nucleotides, the CDR3 is TGTGCCAGCAGCTTGGCTCGCGGACAGGGGTATAATTCACCCCTCCACTTT. This codes for CASSLARGQGYNSPLHF. The genes are TRBV5-4 and TRBJ1-6; 9 nucleotides match TRBD1. CDR3 size: 17 residues. Looked up from germline, CDR1 is SGHNT and CDR2 is YYREEE (reference sequence). The junction had 5 bases not matched to a gene; V was cut back by 0 bases and J by 4 bases.

V gene TRBV7-3 combines with J gene TRBJ1-6, with D perhaps matching TRBD1 (5 bases). Germline V gives CDR1 SGHTA, CDR2 FQGTGA. This CDR3 comprises 15 residues. Deletions cut 5 bases from V and 13 bases from J, with 21 bases between. CDR3 protein: CASSQSPGHPEPLHF. CDR3 DNA sequence: TGTGCCAGCAGCCAATCCCCCGGACACCCCGAGCCCCTCCACTTT.